These T cell receptor beta chains were read from a single sample in a study of blood T cell repertoires in COVID-19. The assay was immunoSEQ multiplex PCR, and TCRdb's table has in-frame clones only and misses some. The repertoire includes just over 75,000 clones, over 80% of them detected once, and 3% to 4.5% sits in the top ten. The sequenced material came from peripheral blood. These receptors originate from a man between 45 and 60 years old with acute or convalescent COVID-19. Each CDR3 is given without its conserved first and last residue. Fields, in order: D gene, clone size, V gene, J gene, CDR3 protein. The D gene is left open where the match is weak. Clone size is given for some rows only: seen once, a few or many times, or a class if the clone is expanded.

D gene: .; clone size: .; V gene: TRBV2; J gene: TRBJ1-6; CDR3 protein: ASSGRLDSPLH
D gene: TRBD1; clone size: .; V gene: TRBV3-1/TRBV3-2; J gene: TRBJ2-7; CDR3 protein: ASSPGGQAGSYEQY
D gene: TRBD2; clone size: .; V gene: TRBV7-8; J gene: TRBJ2-1; CDR3 protein: ASSFSGGLYNEQF
D gene: .; clone size: .; V gene: TRBV6-5; J gene: TRBJ1-1; CDR3 protein: ASRAAGSEAF
D gene: .; clone size: .; V gene: TRBV5-1; J gene: TRBJ1-4; CDR3 protein: ASSLNSGGREKLF
D gene: TRBD1; clone size: .; V gene: TRBV9; J gene: TRBJ2-7; CDR3 protein: ASSPRGQGREQY
D gene: TRBD1; clone size: few; V gene: TRBV4-2; J gene: TRBJ1-6; CDR3 protein: ASSRETGDYSPLH
D gene: .; clone size: .; V gene: TRBV10-3; J gene: TRBJ1-4; CDR3 protein: AIKDSGKNEKLF
D gene: .; clone size: .; V gene: TRBV30; J gene: TRBJ1-1; CDR3 protein: AWRAQGTEAF
D gene: TRBD2; clone size: .; V gene: TRBV7-2; J gene: TRBJ2-3; CDR3 protein: ASSPGGSQDTQY
D gene: TRBD2; clone size: .; V gene: TRBV5-1; J gene: TRBJ2-7; CDR3 protein: ASSLTSGRSFYEQY
D gene: .; clone size: .; V gene: TRBV7-2; J gene: TRBJ1-2; CDR3 protein: ASSPHSGRTNYGYT
D gene: .; clone size: .; V gene: TRBV19; J gene: TRBJ1-2; CDR3 protein: ASSPGQNYGYT
D gene: TRBD1; clone size: .; V gene: TRBV7-9; J gene: TRBJ1-4; CDR3 protein: ASSFGQGEGEKLF
D gene: .; clone size: .; V gene: TRBV28; J gene: TRBJ1-3; CDR3 protein: ASSLRGLPGNTIY
D gene: TRBD2; clone size: .; V gene: TRBV10-2; J gene: TRBJ2-2; CDR3 protein: ASLGGGRGTGELF
D gene: TRBD2; clone size: .; V gene: TRBV4-1; J gene: TRBJ2-7; CDR3 protein: ASSLGTSGRAVQY
D gene: TRBD2; clone size: .; V gene: TRBV28; J gene: TRBJ2-2; CDR3 protein: ASSSLLAGVGELF
D gene: TRBD1; clone size: .; V gene: TRBV19; J gene: TRBJ1-1; CDR3 protein: ASITGAAGTEAF
D gene: .; clone size: .; V gene: TRBV10-3; J gene: TRBJ1-5; CDR3 protein: AIRQGLGNQPQH
D gene: TRBD2; clone size: .; V gene: TRBV6-4; J gene: TRBJ2-1; CDR3 protein: ASSDSGTSYYNEQF
D gene: .; clone size: .; V gene: TRBV6-5; J gene: TRBJ2-7; CDR3 protein: ASRGSGNSYEQY
D gene: TRBD2; clone size: once; V gene: TRBV4-1; J gene: TRBJ2-1; CDR3 protein: ATRSWGGEYNEQF
D gene: TRBD2; clone size: .; V gene: TRBV25-1; J gene: TRBJ2-3; CDR3 protein: ASSDAGGPTDTQY
D gene: .; clone size: .; V gene: TRBV4-1; J gene: TRBJ1-4; CDR3 protein: ASSPTGGTNEKLF
D gene: .; clone size: .; V gene: TRBV2; J gene: TRBJ2-2; CDR3 protein: ASSPSTNGELF
D gene: .; clone size: .; V gene: TRBV12-3/TRBV12-4; J gene: TRBJ1-5; CDR3 protein: ASSPRDNQPQH
D gene: TRBD1; clone size: once; V gene: TRBV27; J gene: TRBJ1-2; CDR3 protein: ASSRAGTAWSGYT
D gene: .; clone size: .; V gene: TRBV9; J gene: TRBJ2-5; CDR3 protein: ASSIRGGETQY
D gene: .; clone size: .; V gene: TRBV19; J gene: TRBJ1-2; CDR3 protein: ASSSARTVLNYGYT
D gene: .; clone size: .; V gene: TRBV12-3/TRBV12-4; J gene: TRBJ1-2; CDR3 protein: ASSFRGMDGYT
D gene: TRBD1; clone size: .; V gene: TRBV5-1; J gene: TRBJ1-2; CDR3 protein: ASSTDRGLNGYT
D gene: .; clone size: few; V gene: TRBV4-3; J gene: TRBJ2-5; CDR3 protein: ASSQETGNYGETQY
D gene: TRBD1; clone size: .; V gene: TRBV19; J gene: TRBJ1-2; CDR3 protein: ASSPDRGHGYT
D gene: .; clone size: .; V gene: TRBV5-1; J gene: TRBJ2-5; CDR3 protein: ASSLGPVGVLETQY
D gene: TRBD2; clone size: .; V gene: TRBV29-1; J gene: TRBJ2-1; CDR3 protein: SIRLAGDEQF
D gene: TRBD2; clone size: .; V gene: TRBV5-1; J gene: TRBJ2-7; CDR3 protein: ASSTGLAGSLEQY
D gene: .; clone size: .; V gene: TRBV19; J gene: TRBJ1-1; CDR3 protein: ATQYGTTSDTEAF
D gene: .; clone size: .; V gene: TRBV19; J gene: TRBJ1-6; CDR3 protein: ASNTGFSPLH
D gene: TRBD2; clone size: .; V gene: TRBV7-9; J gene: TRBJ2-1; CDR3 protein: ASSLGLAGDREQF
D gene: .; clone size: .; V gene: TRBV4-1; J gene: TRBJ1-4; CDR3 protein: ASSQADRTNEKLF
D gene: .; clone size: .; V gene: TRBV3-1/TRBV3-2; J gene: TRBJ2-3; CDR3 protein: ASSQRRGSGDTQY
D gene: .; clone size: .; V gene: TRBV29-1; J gene: TRBJ1-2; CDR3 protein: SVEVSRGYGYT
D gene: .; clone size: .; V gene: TRBV5-1; J gene: TRBJ2-1; CDR3 protein: ASMETSLNEQF
D gene: .; clone size: .; V gene: TRBV7-2; J gene: TRBJ1-2; CDR3 protein: ASSDQGISYGYT